The T cell receptor beta chain described here comes from a study of beta chain features in type 1 diabetes. Study information: Examination covered roughly 100,000,000 sorted cells spanning all samples.

Investigators reverse transcribed all isolated RNA, so they sequenced expressed TCRB transcripts. Profiling relied on immunoSEQ multiplex PCR, and the TCRdb table lists in-frame clones only, not all of them. The data hold 200,000 to 250,000 clones, with over 9.5% observed a single time. Notes on the study in general: Healthy donors had naive, central memory and Treg TCRB repertoires that appeared less similar than those seen among patients.

CDR1 is SGHRS and CDR2 is YFSETQ in the germline V gene. The CDR3 is 15 amino acids. Trimming pared 0 bases from V and 6 bases from J, leaving 14 bases between. Turning to this clone: Its antigen is undetermined.

The V and J genes are TRBV5-1 and TRBJ2-3; D is possibly TRBD2 (5 bases). The sequence came from a woman between 18 and 29 years old in good health. Sequencing was performed on naive CD4+ T cells from blood. CDR3 coding DNA: TGCGCCAGCAGCTTGGAAGCACGGCGGGTCGATACGCAGTATTTT. Translating it yields CASSLEARRVDTQYF. Looking up the rest from reference TRBV5-1 and TRBJ2-3 gives the full variable domain: KAGVTQTPRYLIKTRGQQVTLSCSPISGHRSVSWYQQTPGQGLQFLFEYFSETQRNKGNFPGRFSGRQFSNSRSEMNVSTLELGDSALYLCASSLEARRVDTQYFGPGTRLTVL.